Listed below are T cell receptor beta chains from one sample, sequenced in a study of cytomegalovirus exposure and HLA in healthy donors. This table comes from immunoSEQ multiplex PCR, and its TCRdb copy is limited to in-frame clones, with some not included. The sample lists roughly 170,000 clones; 80% were seen once. Source material: PBMCs. The receptors originated from a man younger than 40 in good health and CMV-seropositive. Both conserved end residues are part of each CDR3. The D gene is left open where the match is weak. The size of a clone is reported for some rows only, either as once, few or many, or as a class for expanded clones.

>TRBJ1-1|.|few|TRBV4-3
TGCGCCAGCAGCCAAGATTTCGTGAACACTGAAGCTTTCTTT
CASSQDFVNTEAFF
>TRBJ1-6|.|.|TRBV30
TGTGCCTGGAGTGTACTTCAGGGTGCTGTTTCACCCCTCCACTTT
CAWSVLQGAVSPLHF
>TRBJ2-7|TRBD1|.|TRBV5-8
TGTGCCAGCACCAAGAGGGGAGGGGGACAGGGGATCTACGAGCAGTACTTC
CASTKRGGGQGIYEQYF
>TRBJ2-1|.|.|TRBV7-2
TGTGCCAGCAGCTTAGTTCCGGACAGCTACAATGAGCAGTTCTTC
CASSLVPDSYNEQFF
>TRBJ2-1|.|.|TRBV20-1
TGCAGTGCCCCTGCCTACAATGAGCAGTTCTTC
CSAPAYNEQFF
>TRBJ2-1|TRBD2|.|TRBV7-3
TGTGCCAGCAGCTTACCCGGACTAGCGGGAGGATCGACCTACAATGAGCAGTTCTTC
CASSLPGLAGGSTYNEQFF
>TRBJ1-1|.|few|TRBV7-9
TGTGCCAGCAGCTTAGAAGAGGCGTTCACTGAAGCTTTCTTT
CASSLEEAFTEAFF
>TRBJ1-1|.|once|TRBV29-1
TGCAGCGCCTCTATGAACACTGAAGCTTTCTTT
CSASMNTEAFF
>TRBJ2-1|TRBD2|.|TRBV7-8
TGTGCCAGCAGCCCGGGACTAGCGGAAAATGAGCAGTTCTTC
CASSPGLAENEQFF
>TRBJ2-1|TRBD2|.|TRBV13
TGTGCCAGCAGCTTATTCCTAGCGGGAGACGATGAGCAGTTCTTC
CASSLFLAGDDEQFF
>TRBJ2-7|.|.|TRBV13
TGTGCCAGCAGCCCTCAAGGCGGCTACGAGCAGTACTTC
CASSPQGGYEQYF
>TRBJ2-5|TRBD1|.|TRBV28
TGTGCCAGCAAAACAGGGGAAGAGACCCAGTACTTC
CASKTGEETQYF
>TRBJ2-2|TRBD2|.|TRBV5-1
TGCGCCAGCAGCCTGGAGTCTAGCGGGCTCACCGGGGAGCTGTTTTTT
CASSLESSGLTGELFF
>TRBJ2-6|TRBD1|few|TRBV25-1
TGTGCCAGCAGCGAAAGGACAGGGGGCGCTGGGGCCAACGTCCTGACTTTC
CASSERTGGAGANVLTF
>TRBJ2-7|TRBD1|once|TRBV6-1
TGTGCCAGCAGTGAAGCGGGACAGATCTACGAGCAGTACTTC
CASSEAGQIYEQYF
>TRBJ1-1|TRBD1|.|TRBV2
TGTGCCAGCAGTTCAGACAGGGAACGGACTGAAGCTTTCTTT
CASSSDRERTEAFF
>TRBJ2-1|.|few|TRBV6-4
TGTGCCAGCAGGCAGGGTGGTGAGCAGTTCTTC
CASRQGGEQFF
>TRBJ1-4|.|.|TRBV28
TGTGCCAGCAGCCCTATGGGGGGGCTAAATGAAAAACTGTTTTTT
CASSPMGGLNEKLFF
>TRBJ2-3|TRBD1|.|TRBV6-5
TGTGCCAGCAGTCGTCCCGGGACAGGGACAGATACGCAGTATTTT
CASSRPGTGTDTQYF
>TRBJ2-3|TRBD2|.|TRBV4-2
TGTGCCAGCAGCCAAGAAGAGGTAGCGGGAAGAGATACGCAGTATTTT
CASSQEEVAGRDTQYF
>TRBJ2-7|TRBD2|.|TRBV7-9
TGTGCCAGCAGTCCCAGTCTAGCGGGGTACCCCTACGAGCAGTACTTC
CASSPSLAGYPYEQYF
>TRBJ2-2|.|.|TRBV19
TGTGCCAGTAGTATCGGGATGAACACCGGGGAGCTGTTTTTT
CASSIGMNTGELFF
>TRBJ2-3|TRBD1|.|TRBV6-5
TGTGCCAGCAGAACAACACAGGGGGCCCATACGCAGTATTTT
CASRTTQGAHTQYF
>TRBJ2-1|.|.|TRBV7-2
TGTGCCAGCAGCTTCGGGGAGAGTTTTTATGAGCAGTTCTTC
CASSFGESFYEQFF
>TRBJ2-7|TRBD2|.|TRBV2
TGTGCCAGCAGTGAGGGGACTAGCGGGTACGAGCAGTACTTC
CASSEGTSGYEQYF
>TRBJ1-5|.|.|TRBV11-2
TGTGCCAGCAGCTTAGATGAGAATGGGCCCCAGCATTTT
CASSLDENGPQHF
>TRBJ2-1|.|.|TRBV9
TGTGCCAGCAGCGTAGCTCCCGCCTTCAGCGGAGAAAATGAGCAGTTCTTC
CASSVAPAFSGENEQFF
>TRBJ2-7|.|.|TRBV28
TGTGCCAGCAGTAGGGGGGGAGGGAAATGGCAGTACTTC
CASSRGGGKWQYF